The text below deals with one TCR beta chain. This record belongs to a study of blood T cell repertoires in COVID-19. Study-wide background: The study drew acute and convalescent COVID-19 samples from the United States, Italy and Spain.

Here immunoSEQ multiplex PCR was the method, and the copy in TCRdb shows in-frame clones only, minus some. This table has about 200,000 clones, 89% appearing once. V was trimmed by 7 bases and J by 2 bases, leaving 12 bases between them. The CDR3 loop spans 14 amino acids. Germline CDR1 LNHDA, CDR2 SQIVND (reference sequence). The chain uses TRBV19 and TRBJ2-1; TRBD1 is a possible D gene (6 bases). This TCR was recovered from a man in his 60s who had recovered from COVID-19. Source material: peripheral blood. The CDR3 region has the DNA TGTGCCAGTACCCGCCAGGGGACCTACAATGAGCAGTTCTTC. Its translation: CASTRQGTYNEQFF. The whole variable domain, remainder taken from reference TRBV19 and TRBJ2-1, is DGGITQSPKYLFRKEGQNVTLSCEQNLNHDAMYWYRQDPGQGLRLIYYSQIVNDFQKGDIAEGYSVSREKKESFPLTVTSAQKNPTAFYLCASTRQGTYNEQFFGPGTRLTVL.